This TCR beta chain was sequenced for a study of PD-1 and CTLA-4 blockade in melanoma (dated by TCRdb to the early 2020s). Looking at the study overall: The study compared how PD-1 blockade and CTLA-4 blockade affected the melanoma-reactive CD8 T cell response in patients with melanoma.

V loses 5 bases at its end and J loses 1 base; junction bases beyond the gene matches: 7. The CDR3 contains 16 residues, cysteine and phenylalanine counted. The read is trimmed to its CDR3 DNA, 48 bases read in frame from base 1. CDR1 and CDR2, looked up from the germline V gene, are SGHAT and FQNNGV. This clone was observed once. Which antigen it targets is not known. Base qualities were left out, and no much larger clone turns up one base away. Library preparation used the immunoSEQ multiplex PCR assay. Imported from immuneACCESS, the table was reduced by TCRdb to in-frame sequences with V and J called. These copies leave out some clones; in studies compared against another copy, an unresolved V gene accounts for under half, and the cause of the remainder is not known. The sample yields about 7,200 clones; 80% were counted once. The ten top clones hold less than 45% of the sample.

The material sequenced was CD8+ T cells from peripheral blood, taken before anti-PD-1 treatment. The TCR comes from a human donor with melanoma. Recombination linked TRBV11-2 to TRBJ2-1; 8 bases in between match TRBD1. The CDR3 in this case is CASSIPTGGSYNEQFF. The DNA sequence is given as TGTGCCAGCAGCATACCTACAGGGGGTTCCTACAATGAGCAGTTCTTC.